Below are 3 T cell receptor beta chains sequenced from a single sample in a study of immune heterogeneity within non-small cell lung tumors. Bulk tumor genomic DNA served as template, at around 600 ng per sample. Spaced far apart, several biopsies were taken from each primary tumor during surgery. The study cohort was described as untreated, and its members had newly diagnosed non-small cell lung cancer. They went on to have curative surgery. CDR3 of TCR beta was amplified by multiplex PCR that used 32 V and 13 J primers. TCRdb processed the multiplex PCR reads anew with MiXCR; each CDR3 protein has one entry. This table holds under 14,000 distinct CDR3 sequences, more than 15% found once. Sequenced material: lung tumor tissue. These receptors originate from a man in his fifties or sixties with non-small cell lung cancer.

This clonotype is judged medium-sized (0.01 to 0.1%). The chain uses TRBV18 and TRBJ2-2; no reliable D call. V dropped 2 bases and J dropped 0 bases, with 10 bases sitting between them. Germline V gene data show CDR1 as KGHSH and CDR2 as LQKENI. The CDR3 totals 16 residues. DNA of the CDR3: TGTGCCAGCTCACCATTCACACCACCGAACACCGGGGAGCTGTTTTTT. Its translation is CASSPFTPPNTGELFF.

J is TRBJ2-7 and V is TRBV6-2 or TRBV6-3; 13 bases are shared with TRBD2. The J segment lost 2 bases and the V segment lost 5 bases, leaving 3 bases of the junction unmatched. The CDR3 contains 15 residues. Per the germline V gene, CDR1 is MNHEY and CDR2 is SVGEGT. The CDR3 is CASSHGLAGAYEQYF. CDR3 sequence (DNA): TGTGCCAGCAGTCACGGACTAGCGGGAGCCTACGAGCAGTACTTC.

This clonotype turned up a few times. Compared with germline, one end of the junction differs, possibly owing to a read error. The chain couples TRBV5-1 to TRBJ1-3; D is possibly TRBD1 (5 bases). The CDR3 is 14 residues long. Germline CDR1 and CDR2: SGHRS and YFSETQ. Written as DNA, the CDR3 is TGCGCCAGCAGCTTAGGGGTTTCTGGAAACACCATACATTTT. This encodes CASSLGVSGNTIHF.